A selection of T cell receptor beta chains follows, all from one sample in a study of post-analysis software for immune sequencing data. TCRdb redid the calling of the PCR reads with MiXCR, one entry per CDR3 protein. Counted here are 500,000 to 600,000 distinct CDR3 sequences, 44% occurring once; the ten biggest clones make up about 1.8%. The sequenced sample consisted of blood. These receptors were obtained from a girl aged 10-17 years with multiple sclerosis. Both conserved end residues are part of each CDR3. The D gene is left open where the match is weak. Rows give clone size only sometimes, using once, few, many, or a class for an expanded clone.

>TRBJ2-5|TRBD2|TRBV4-1|-
CASSPASGRMGETQYF
TGCGCCAGCAGCCCGGCGAGCGGGAGGATGGGAGAGACCCAGTACTTC
>TRBJ2-7|-|TRBV5-1|-
CASSLEGYTYEQYF
TGCGCCAGCAGCTTAGAGGGGTATACCTACGAGCAGTACTTC
>TRBJ2-4|-|TRBV19|-
CASSGYRVSVENIQYF
TGTGCCAGTAGTGGCTACAGGGTTTCGGTAGAGAACATTCAGTACTTC
>TRBJ2-7|-|TRBV7-8|few
CASSLIPALRGVSYEQYF
TGTGCCAGCAGCTTAATCCCTGCCCTCAGGGGAGTCTCCTACGAGCAGTACTTC
>TRBJ1-2|TRBD1|TRBV3-1|-
CASSQDAQGVVYGYTF
TGTGCCAGCAGCCAAGATGCGCAGGGGGTTGTCTATGGCTACACCTTC
>TRBJ2-1|TRBD2|TRBV10-3|few
CAISEGTSGGGAYNEQFF
TGTGCCATCAGTGAGGGGACTAGCGGGGGGGGAGCCTACAATGAGCAGTTCTTC
>TRBJ1-5|-|TRBV24-1|-
CATSDAGGGNQPQHF
TGTGCCACCAGTGATGCCGGGGGTGGCAATCAGCCCCAGCATTTT
>TRBJ2-7|-|TRBV7-2|-
CASSLELGYEQYF
TGTGCCAGCAGCTTAGAATTGGGCTACGAGCAGTACTTC
>TRBJ1-5|-|TRBV20-1|few
CSVSRRAGNQPQHF
TGCAGTGTTTCACGAAGGGCGGGCAATCAGCCCCAGCATTTT
>TRBJ2-5|-|TRBV4-1|-
CASSHYSGGREETQYF
TGCGCCAGCAGCCATTATTCAGGAGGCAGGGAAGAGACCCAGTACTTC